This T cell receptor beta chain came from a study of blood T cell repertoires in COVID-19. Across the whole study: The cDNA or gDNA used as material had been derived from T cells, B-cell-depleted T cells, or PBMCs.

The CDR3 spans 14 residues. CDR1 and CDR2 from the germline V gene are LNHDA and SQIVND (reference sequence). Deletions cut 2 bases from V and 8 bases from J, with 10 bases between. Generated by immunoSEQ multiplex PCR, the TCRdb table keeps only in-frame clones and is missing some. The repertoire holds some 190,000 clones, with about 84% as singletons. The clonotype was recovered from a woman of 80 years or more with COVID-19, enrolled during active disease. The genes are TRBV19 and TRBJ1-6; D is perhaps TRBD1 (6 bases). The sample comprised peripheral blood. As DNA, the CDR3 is TGTGCCAGTAGTATAATATCAGGGGATTCACCCCTCCACTTT. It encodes CASSIISGDSPLHF.